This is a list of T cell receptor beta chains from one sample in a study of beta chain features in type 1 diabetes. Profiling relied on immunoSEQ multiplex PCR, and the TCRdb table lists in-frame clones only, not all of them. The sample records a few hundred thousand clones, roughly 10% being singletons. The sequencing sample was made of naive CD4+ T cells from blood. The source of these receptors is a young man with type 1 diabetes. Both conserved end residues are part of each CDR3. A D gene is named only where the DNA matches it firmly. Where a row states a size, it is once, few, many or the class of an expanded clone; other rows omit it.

CDR3aa: CASRYGSGANVLTF
CDR3nt: TGTGCCAGCCGTTACGGCTCTGGGGCCAACGTCCTGACTTTC
v_gene: TRBV9
abundance: NA
j_gene: TRBJ2-6
d_gene: NA

CDR3aa: CASSRGQGWNEQYF
CDR3nt: TGTGCCAGCAGTCGGGGACAGGGCTGGAACGAGCAGTACTTC
v_gene: TRBV7-9
abundance: few
j_gene: TRBJ2-7
d_gene: TRBD1

CDR3aa: CASSQEVRDSPLHF
CDR3nt: TGCGCCAGCAGCCAAGAAGTTAGAGATTCACCCCTCCACTTT
v_gene: TRBV4-1
abundance: few
j_gene: TRBJ1-6
d_gene: NA

CDR3aa: CASSDRGVGSPLHF
CDR3nt: TGTGCCAGCAGCGACAGGGGGGTGGGTTCACCCCTCCACTTT
v_gene: TRBV25-1
abundance: few
j_gene: TRBJ1-6
d_gene: TRBD1

CDR3aa: CASSFGGTSSSGGQFF
CDR3nt: TGCGCCAGCAGTTTTGGGGGGACTAGCTCCTCAGGGGGGCAGTTCTTC
v_gene: TRBV5-1
abundance: few
j_gene: TRBJ2-1
d_gene: TRBD2

CDR3aa: CASSYYNYEQYF
CDR3nt: TGTGCCAGCAGCTATTACAACTACGAGCAGTACTTC
v_gene: TRBV7-2
abundance: NA
j_gene: TRBJ2-7
d_gene: NA

CDR3aa: CASSSSTANTEAFF
CDR3nt: TGTGCCAGCAGCTCTTCGACAGCCAACACTGAAGCTTTCTTT
v_gene: TRBV7-2
abundance: few
j_gene: TRBJ1-1
d_gene: NA

CDR3aa: CASSPVWGGHQDTQYF
CDR3nt: TGTGCCAGCAGTCCGGTGTGGGGAGGGCATCAAGATACGCAGTATTTT
v_gene: TRBV28
abundance: NA
j_gene: TRBJ2-3
d_gene: TRBD2

CDR3aa: CSGYSDREQETQYF
CDR3nt: TGCAGCGGCTACTCGGACAGAGAACAAGAGACCCAGTACTTC
v_gene: TRBV29-1
abundance: NA
j_gene: TRBJ2-5
d_gene: NA

CDR3aa: CASSLAGRGTGELFF
CDR3nt: TGCGCCAGCAGCTTGGCAGGGCGCGGAACCGGGGAGCTGTTTTTT
v_gene: TRBV5-1
abundance: few
j_gene: TRBJ2-2
d_gene: NA

CDR3aa: CASRGGQGYNEQFF
CDR3nt: TGTGCCAGTAGAGGGGGACAGGGGTACAATGAGCAGTTCTTC
v_gene: TRBV19
abundance: few
j_gene: TRBJ2-1
d_gene: TRBD1

CDR3aa: CASSQSQGSNYGYTF
CDR3nt: TGTGCCAGCAGCCAATCACAGGGTTCGAACTATGGCTACACCTTC
v_gene: TRBV4-2
abundance: NA
j_gene: TRBJ1-2
d_gene: NA

CDR3aa: CASSLAGFPSSYNEQFF
CDR3nt: TGCGCCAGCAGCTTGGCCGGGTTTCCCAGCTCCTACAATGAGCAGTTCTTC
v_gene: TRBV5-1
abundance: NA
j_gene: TRBJ2-1
d_gene: NA

CDR3aa: CATLGVLNTEAFF
CDR3nt: TGTGCCACCTTGGGAGTATTGAACACTGAAGCTTTCTTT
v_gene: TRBV28
abundance: NA
j_gene: TRBJ1-1
d_gene: NA